This T cell receptor (beta chain) was sequenced during a study of cytomegalovirus exposure and HLA in healthy donors. Overall study findings and caveats: Three chains tied to CMV proved CMV antigen-specific in vitro. Solely CMV serostatus was available to characterize immune exposure. Per a prior analysis, the majority of TCR beta V segments were productive roughly 87% or roughly 30% of the time. Some V segments could not be told apart, so they were left out, TRBV6-2 and TRBV6-3 among them.

Germline CDR1 is SNHLY and CDR2 is FYNNEI. Trimming removed 5 bases from V and 6 bases from J; junction bases left unmatched: 9. The CDR3 length is 14 residues. For this clone: Its antigen is currently unknown.

In the PCR, 60 Vbeta and 13 Jbeta primers were used. Measured with immunoSEQ multiplex PCR; TCRdb has only the in-frame clones, and not every one. The repertoire has about 190,000 clones, 79% of them found once; the top ten carry less than 2%. The source of this sequence is a woman aged 18-35 years in good health and CMV-seronegative. The sample was PBMCs. The chain is built from TRBV2 and TRBJ2-7; 8 positions agree with TRBD2. The CDR3 reads CASSIGGGLSEQYF. The CDR3 nucleotides are TGTGCCAGCAGTATCGGGGGGGGGCTTAGCGAGCAGTACTTC.